This note documents a single T cell receptor (beta chain) sequence. This sample stems from a study of T cell repertoires in cytomegalovirus infection. TCRdb fed the reads into MiXCR, producing one record per CDR3 protein. The sample lists about 460,000 distinct CDR3 sequences; 11% were seen once. This TCR was sampled from a human donor in good health (CMV status not recorded). Some clones in this sample may be carry-over from other donors' samples. The sample taken for sequencing was PBMCs.

CDR3 sequence: CSAGPRISNTEAFF. The CDR3 DNA is TGCAGCGCTGGCCCCCGGATCTCAAACACTGAAGCTTTCTTT. V gene TRBV29-1 combines with J gene TRBJ1-1; D ambiguous. The germline gives CDR1 SQVTM, CDR2 ANQGSEA. V was clipped by 7 bases and J by 2 bases, with 17 bases between them. This CDR3 spans 14 amino acids.